A single sample is the source of the 12 T cell receptor beta chains below, sequenced in a study of technical replicates of blood from several donors listed by TCRdb under 2017. Libraries were built with the immunoSEQ multiplex PCR assay. Imported from immuneACCESS, the table was reduced by TCRdb to in-frame sequences with V and J called. These copies leave out some clones; in studies compared against another copy, an unresolved V gene accounts for under half, and the cause of the remainder is not known. The sample includes approximately 90,000 clones, with 95% observed a single time. 0.26% of the sample belongs to the ten largest clones. Sequenced material: T cells isolated from PBMCs. The receptors were gathered from a human donor in good health.

The CDR3 sequence: CASSSARTGGGTDTQYF. CDR3 sequence (DNA): TGTGCCAGCAGCTCCGCTCGAACGGGAGGGGGGACAGATACGCAGTATTTT. This sequence joins TRBV11-2 and TRBJ2-3, with 8 bases aligning to TRBD2. Germline V gene lookup returns CDR1 SGHAT and CDR2 FQNNGV. CDR3 size: 17 residues. Trimming removed 4 bases from V and 3 bases from J; junction bases left unmatched: 12. Combining the CDR3 with reference TRBV11-2 and TRBJ2-3 gives the whole variable domain EAGVAQSPRYKIIEKRQSVAFWCNPISGHATLYWYQQILGQGPKLLIQFQNNGVVDDSQLPKDRFSAERLKGVDSTLKIQPAKLEDSAVYLCASSSARTGGGTDTQYFGPGTRLTVL.

The chain has TRBV5-8 and TRBJ2-7; D might be TRBD1 (6 bases). V lost 5 bases to trimming and J lost 4 bases, with 31 bases between them. The CDR3 length is 19 residues. Germline V CDR1 and CDR2: SGHTS, YDEGEE. The CDR3 sequence is CASRWNTLDSPGGDYEQYF. The CDR3 coding sequence is TGTGCCAGCAGATGGAATACTTTGGACAGCCCAGGCGGAGATTACGAGCAGTACTTC.

The chain is built from TRBV7-9 and TRBJ2-5; 9 nucleotides align to TRBD1. V shed 5 bases, J shed 4 bases, and the junction held 8 bases outside the gene matches. This CDR3 comprises 15 residues. CDR1 is SEHNR and CDR2 is FQNEAQ in the germline V gene (reference sequence). Written as DNA, the CDR3 is TGTGCCAGCAGCCCCCGGGACAGGGTTTCAGAGACCCAGTACTTC. It is translated as CASSPRDRVSETQYF.

The chain has TRBV9 and TRBJ1-5; D is unresolved. The V end was cut by 0 bases, the J end by 0 bases, with 4 bases between. The CDR3 totals 14 residues. Germline V gives CDR1 SGDLS, CDR2 YYNGEE. The CDR3 loop reads CASSVGGSNQPQHF. CDR3 coding DNA: TGTGCCAGCAGCGTAGGCGGTAGCAATCAGCCCCAGCATTTT.

The genes are TRBV6-5 and TRBJ2-2; 7 bases agree with TRBD1. Germline values: CDR1 MNHEY, CDR2 SVGAGI. Germline trimming cut 6 bases from V and 1 base from J; bases unmatched to any gene: 2. This CDR3 comprises 14 residues. The CDR3 DNA follows: TGTGCCAGCAGATGGACAGGGAACACCGGGGAGCTGTTTTTT. It codes for CASRWTGNTGELFF.

In this sample, this clone turned up a few times. This chain connects TRBV2 to TRBJ1-6, with 10 positions matching TRBD1. CDR3 length: 15 amino acids. J was trimmed by 10 bases and V by 6 bases; bases with no gene match: 9. CDR1 is SNHLY and CDR2 is FYNNEI in the germline V gene. DNA of the CDR3: TGTGCCAGCAGAGATTATCGGGACAGGGGCTCACCCCTCCACTTT. Its translation is CASRDYRDRGSPLHF.

The chain combines TRBV5-1 with TRBJ2-1, with a tentative D call TRBD1 (6 bases). The CDR3 has 15 amino acids. V was cut by 1 base and J by 8 bases, with 16 bases left in between. Per the germline V gene, CDR1 is SGHRS and CDR2 is YFSETQ. The CDR3 DNA reads as TGCGCCAGCAGCTTGATCAGCAGGGGTTTCTATGAGCAGTTCTTC. This translates into CASSLISRGFYEQFF.

CDR3 coding DNA: TGTGCCAGCAGCTTAGGGGATACAGGGGGACGGACTGAAGCTTTCTTT. It codes for CASSLGDTGGRTEAFF. This chain joins TRBV7-9 and TRBJ1-1; 8 bases map to TRBD1. This CDR3 region has 16 residues. V lost 1 base to trimming and J lost 5 bases; unmatched junction nucleotides: 9. Germline CDR1 is SEHNR and CDR2 is FQNEAQ (reference sequence).

This chain connects TRBV28 to TRBJ2-3, with TRBD1 identical over 10 bases. Trimming at V came to 1 base and at J to 4 bases, leaving 5 bases not matched to a gene. Germline-derived CDR1 and CDR2 are MDHEN and SYDVKM. CDR3 length: 16 residues. Here the CDR3 reads CASSLFRTGGSDTQYF. CDR3 in DNA: TGTGCCAGCAGTTTATTTCGGACAGGGGGGTCAGATACGCAGTATTTT.

The genes are TRBV7-9 and TRBJ1-1; D gene uncertain. V was clipped by 1 base and J by 4 bases, with 16 bases between them. The CDR3 has 16 residues. From germline, CDR1 is SEHNR and CDR2 FQNEAQ (reference sequence). CDR3 DNA sequence: TGTGCCAGCAGCTTAGTCTTGTCTCGGGAAGGCACTGAAGCTTTCTTT. This codes for CASSLVLSREGTEAFF.

Only one count was recorded for this clone. The chain combines TRBV14 with TRBJ2-7; the D is unclear. The ends were cut back, 4 bases at V and 8 bases at J, with 12 bases in the middle. The germline gives CDR1 SGHDN, CDR2 FVKESK. The CDR3 is made up of 12 amino acids. DNA for the CDR3: TGTGCCAGCAGCCGGGCCCGGTTCCAGCAGTACTTC. It translates to CASSRARFQQYF.

The chain recombines TRBV29-1 with TRBJ2-3, with TRBD2 identical over 8 bases. Losses at the gene ends were 5 bases for V and 1 base for J; bases not matched to a gene: 2. Germline assignment: CDR1 SQVTM and CDR2 ANQGSEA. This CDR3 spans 13 amino acids. CDR3 protein: CSVSLAGTDTQYF. The CDR3 nucleotides read TGCAGCGTTTCACTAGCGGGCACAGATACGCAGTATTTT.